These 30 T cell receptor beta chains were sequenced from one sample in a study of PD-1 blockade in mismatch repair-deficient tumors. Repertoires were generated with immunoSEQ multiplex PCR, while TCRdb's copy carries only in-frame clones and drops some. This table has more than 40,000 clones, about 85% appearing once. This specimen was peripheral blood, taken about 20 weeks after starting pembrolizumab. The receptors here all came from an adult with mismatch repair-deficient cancer.

This clone was seen a single time. The V gene is TRBV5-5, the J gene TRBJ1-1, with a weak D call TRBD1 (5 bases). From germline, CDR1 is SGHKS and CDR2 YYEKEE (reference sequence). V was shortened by 4 bases and J by 2 bases, with 12 bases between the two germline ends. This CDR3 region has 14 residues. In DNA, the CDR3 is TGTGCCAGCAGCAGCAGGGTAGGTAACACTGAAGCTTTCTTT. Encoded protein: CASSSRVGNTEAFF.

V and J are TRBV10-3 and TRBJ2-3, with 11 bases aligning to TRBD2. The V and J ends lost 6 bases and 3 bases, in that order; junction bases with no gene match: 5. The germline V gene encodes CDR1 ENHRY and CDR2 SYGVKD. The CDR3 extends over 15 amino acids. Here the CDR3 DNA reads TGTGCCATCAGGGCGGGACTAGCGGTGACAGATACGCAGTATTTT. This translates into CAIRAGLAVTDTQYF.

The V call is TRBV6-5, the J call TRBJ2-1; 7 bases match TRBD1. The trim removed 8 bases at V and 7 bases at J, leaving 2 bases unmatched. Germline-derived CDR1 and CDR2 are MNHEY and SVGAGI. The CDR3 consists of 11 residues. CDR3 residues: CASGRGNEQFF. In DNA form, the CDR3 reads TGTGCCAGCGGCAGGGGGAATGAGCAGTTCTTC.

This rearrangement joins TRBV5-1 to TRBJ1-5; tentative D call: TRBD1 (6 bases). V was trimmed by 0 bases and J by 6 bases, leaving 10 bases between them. Germline CDR1 reads SGHRS; CDR2 reads YFSETQ. The CDR3 has 14 amino acids. Here the CDR3 DNA reads TGCGCCAGCAGCTTGGCGGGGGCTGGTCAGCCCCAGCATTTT. This translates into CASSLAGAGQPQHF.

The chain joins TRBV7-9 to TRBJ1-1; TRBD1 is a possible D gene (5 bases). The germline V and J ends were trimmed by 1 base and 5 bases, with 11 bases remaining between them. The CDR3 is 14 residues long. CDR1 is SEHNR and CDR2 is FQNEAQ in the germline V gene (reference sequence). This chain's CDR3 is CASSLGGEGTEAFF. CDR3 coding DNA: TGTGCCAGCAGCTTAGGGGGCGAAGGGACTGAAGCTTTCTTT.

This chain connects TRBV5-4 to TRBJ2-3, with D uncertain. The CDR3 is 16 residues long. Germline CDR1 is SGHNT and CDR2 is YYREEE (reference sequence). V lost 3 bases and J 2 bases, leaving 16 bases between the germline ends. DNA for the CDR3: TGTGCCAGCAGCTCCCCGTGGGTCGGTGACACAGATACGCAGTATTTT. Protein product: CASSSPWVGDTDTQYF. Looking up the rest from reference TRBV5-4 and TRBJ2-3 gives the full variable domain: ETGVTQSPTHLIKTRGQQVTLRCSSQSGHNTVSWYQQALGQGPQFIFQYYREEENGRGNFPPRFSGLQFPNYSSELNVNALELDDSALYLCASSSPWVGDTDTQYFGPGTRLTVL.

The V gene is TRBV7-9, the J gene TRBJ2-5; TRBD1 matches at 11 bases. Germline CDR1 SEHNR, CDR2 FQNEAQ (reference sequence). The length of the CDR3 is 13 residues. V lost 4 bases to trimming and J lost 7 bases; unmatched junction nucleotides: 2. The CDR3 DNA reads as TGTGCCAGCAGCTCCGGGACAGGGGGGACCCAGTACTTC. As protein: CASSSGTGGTQYF.

The chain is built from TRBV18 and TRBJ1-5, with a weak D call TRBD1 (5 bases). V lost 0 bases and J 5 bases, leaving 17 bases between the germline ends. The CDR3 runs to 17 residues. In germline, CDR1 is KGHSH, CDR2 LQKENI. CDR3 sequence: CASSPPSQGGVYQPQHF. DNA for the CDR3: TGTGCCAGCTCACCACCGAGTCAGGGTGGCGTGTATCAGCCCCAGCATTTT.

The chain has TRBV6-1 and TRBJ1-5, with TRBD1 matching over 8 bases. The CDR3 totals 15 residues. Losses at the gene ends were 7 bases for V and 7 bases for J; bases not matched to a gene: 12. The germline V gene has CDR1 MNHNS and CDR2 SASEGT. CDR3 DNA sequence: TGTGCCAGCATGGAAGGACAGGGAGTGACGCAGCCCCAGCATTTT. Translation: CASMEGQGVTQPQHF.

This rearrangement joins TRBV9 to TRBJ2-1, with D possibly matching TRBD2 (6 bases). This CDR3 region has 14 residues. The ends were cut back, 4 bases at V and 8 bases at J, with 16 bases in the middle. The germline gives CDR1 SGDLS, CDR2 YYNGEE. CDR3 residues: CASSPSGAGDEQFF. CDR3 nucleotides: TGTGCCAGCAGCCCCTCCGGAGCGGGTGATGAGCAGTTCTTC.

This chain links TRBV25-1 with TRBJ2-7, with TRBD1 matching over 8 bases. Germline values: CDR1 MGHDK, CDR2 SYGVNS. This CDR3 comprises 14 residues. J gave up 2 bases and V 6 bases, and 6 bases lay outside the gene matches. The CDR3 here is CASSRQGLTYEQYF. The CDR3 coding sequence is TGTGCCAGCAGCAGACAGGGGTTGACCTACGAGCAGTACTTC.

The CDR3 spells CASSLYGTPYNEQFF. The CDR3, as DNA: TGTGCCAGCAGCCTTTACGGGACCCCCTACAATGAGCAGTTCTTC. The chain has TRBV27 and TRBJ2-1, with D possibly called TRBD1 or TRBD2 (5 bases each). The CDR3 sequence is 15 residues long. Germline CDR1 and CDR2: MNHEY and SMNVEV (reference sequence). V gave up 6 bases and J gave up 2 bases, with 14 bases separating them.

The rearrangement joins TRBV19 to TRBJ2-1; the D gene could be TRBD1 or TRBD2 (6 bases each). The CDR3 contains 17 residues. Trimming shortened V by 4 bases and J by 1 base, and 17 bases separated the two germline ends. Per the germline V gene, CDR1 is LNHDA and CDR2 is SQIVND (reference sequence). The CDR3 nucleotides read TGTGCCAGTAGTACCTCTCACAGGGAGGTTTCCTACAATGAGCAGTTCTTC. As protein: CASSTSHREVSYNEQFF.

The V gene is TRBV5-6, the J gene TRBJ2-7; D is perhaps TRBD2 (7 bases). The CDR3 length is 14 residues. Trimming removed 3 bases at V and 4 bases at J, with 14 bases between. In germline, CDR1 is SGHDT, CDR2 YYEEEE. CDR3: CASSSRGHGYEQYF. The CDR3 nucleotides read TGTGCCAGCAGCTCGCGGGGGCACGGGTACGAGCAGTACTTC.

This clone is a singleton in its sample. This rearrangement joins TRBV7-3 to TRBJ2-3; 9 nucleotides line up with TRBD2. The trim removed 2 bases at V and 2 bases at J, leaving 5 bases unmatched. CDR1 is SGHTA and CDR2 is FQGTGA in the germline V gene. CDR3 length: 16 amino acids. The CDR3 here is CASSLGREGDTDTQYF. CDR3 nucleotides: TGTGCCAGCAGCTTAGGGCGGGAGGGAGACACAGATACGCAGTATTTT.

Here the CDR3 reads CASSALDGVRTDTQYF. The CDR3 DNA follows: TGTGCCAGCAGCGCCCTTGACGGGGTACGCACAGATACGCAGTATTTT. This chain connects TRBV9 to TRBJ2-3, with D possibly being TRBD2 (5 bases). The length of the CDR3 is 16 residues. V was cut by 3 bases and J by 1 base, with 15 bases left in between. Germline CDR1 reads SGDLS; CDR2 reads YYNGEE.

The chain combines TRBV28 with TRBJ2-5; 9 positions match TRBD2. Germline CDR1 reads MDHEN; CDR2 reads SYDVKM. With 3 bases clipped from V and 4 bases from J, the junction kept 6 bases outside the gene matches. The CDR3 loop spans 15 amino acids. Here the CDR3 DNA reads TGTGCCAGCAGTTTTAGGCGGGAGGGCCCAGAGACCCAGTACTTC. Protein: CASSFRREGPETQYF.

The chain carries TRBV19 and TRBJ1-1, with a tentative D call TRBD1 (5 bases). This CDR3 region has 14 residues. Germline V gene lookup returns CDR1 LNHDA and CDR2 SQIVND (reference sequence). V was pared by 3 bases and J by 6 bases, with 14 bases between. The CDR3 spells CASSMGKGRPEAFF. In DNA form, the CDR3 reads TGTGCCAGTAGTATGGGTAAGGGGAGGCCTGAAGCTTTCTTT.

The rearrangement joins TRBV2 to TRBJ1-5; D call uncertain. CDR1 is SNHLY and CDR2 is FYNNEI in the germline V gene. Trimming took off 5 bases at V and 4 bases at J, with 15 bases between the two ends. This CDR3 is 15 amino acids long. Written as DNA, the CDR3 is TGTGCCAGCAGTCCAGACGGACTTTTTAATCAGCCCCAGCATTTT. Translating it yields CASSPDGLFNQPQHF.

This rearrangement joins TRBV7-2 to TRBJ1-5; D ambiguous. V dropped 0 bases and J dropped 9 bases, with 6 bases sitting between them. CDR1 and CDR2 (germline): SGHTA, FQGNSA. CDR3 length: 12 residues. The chain's CDR3 is CASSLASGPQHF. The CDR3 bases are TGTGCCAGCAGCTTAGCGTCGGGGCCCCAGCATTTT.

This chain links TRBV7-8 with TRBJ1-2; TRBD1 agrees at 7 bases. The CDR3 covers 13 residues. V gave up 5 bases and J gave up 2 bases; unmatched junction bases: 2. CDR1 and CDR2 (germline): SGHVS, FQNEAQ. CDR3 region: CASSVGQNYGYTF. In nucleotides, the CDR3 is TGTGCCAGCAGCGTGGGACAGAACTATGGCTACACCTTC.

There are a few counts of this clone. The chain has TRBV6-6 and TRBJ2-5; tentative D call: TRBD2 (7 bases). Germline values: CDR1 MNHNY, CDR2 SVGAGI (reference sequence). Trimming stripped 4 bases from V and 5 bases from J, with 17 bases between. CDR3 length: 15 amino acids. Here the CDR3 reads CASSSNRGAMETQYF. The CDR3 bases are TGTGCCAGCAGTTCAAACCGGGGGGCGATGGAGACCCAGTACTTC.

This clone was seen only once. The V gene is TRBV5-4, the J gene TRBJ1-2; 8 positions match TRBD1. J was trimmed by 5 bases and V by 4 bases; bases with no gene match: 10. This CDR3 is built from 15 residues. The germline CDR1 and CDR2 sequences are SGHNT and YYREEE (reference sequence). In DNA form, the CDR3 reads TGTGCCAGCAGCCCCGAGCCGGGACAGGTTTATGGCTACACCTTC. Amino acid sequence: CASSPEPGQVYGYTF.

This clone was recorded only once. For the CDR3, the DNA is TGTGCCTGGAGTGTGGGTGGGGGCGAAGAGACCCAGTACTTC. This gives the protein CAWSVGGGEETQYF. The chain has TRBV30 and TRBJ2-5; a possible D gene is TRBD1 (6 bases). Germline V lookup: CDR1 GTSNPN, CDR2 SVGIG (reference sequence). The CDR3 contains 14 residues. Trimming removed 0 bases at V and 3 bases at J, with 11 bases between. Looking up the rest from reference TRBV30 and TRBJ2-5 gives the full variable domain: SQTIHQWPATLVQPVGSPLSLECTVEGTSNPNLYWYRQAAGRGLQLLFYSVGIGQISSEVPQNLSASRPQDRQFILSSKKLLLSDSGFYLCAWSVGGGEETQYFGPGTRLLVL.

The rearrangement links TRBV29-1 to TRBJ2-1, with 10 nucleotides matching TRBD1. The CDR3 extends over 15 amino acids. Germline lookup yields CDR1 SQVTM and CDR2 ANQGSEA. J was trimmed by 7 bases and V by 3 bases; bases with no gene match: 9. This CDR3 is CSVDPGTGVWNEQFF. CDR3 DNA: TGCAGCGTTGACCCCGGGACAGGGGTTTGGAATGAGCAGTTCTTC.

This clone was detected once. The chain recombines TRBV11-3 with TRBJ2-7; 9 bases are a match to TRBD2. V shed 1 base, J shed 3 bases, and the junction held 10 bases outside the gene matches. There are 17 residues in the CDR3. Germline V gene sequence: CDR1 SGHNT, CDR2 YENEEA. The CDR3 coding sequence is TGTGCCAGCAGCTTAGTCGGTAGCGGGAGCGGTAACTACGAGCAGTACTTC. Translating it yields CASSLVGSGSGNYEQYF.

This chain links TRBV7-9 with TRBJ1-2, with D hard to call. The CDR3 has 12 amino acids. The ends were cut back, 5 bases at V and 5 bases at J, with 9 bases in the middle. Germline CDR1 is SEHNR and CDR2 is FQNEAQ (reference sequence). For the CDR3, the DNA is TGTGCCAGCAGCCGTAGAATATATGGCTACACCTTC. Amino acid sequence: CASSRRIYGYTF.

This clone has a handful of counts. V and J are TRBV11-2 and TRBJ2-1; D remains ambiguous. CDR1 SGHAT and CDR2 FQNNGV come from the germline V gene. The CDR3 is made up of 13 amino acids. Trimming cost V 5 bases and J 6 bases, with 11 bases left between them. DNA of the CDR3: TGTGCCAGCAGCCCGAGCTGGGGCAATGAGCAGTTCTTC. Its translation: CASSPSWGNEQFF.

DNA of the CDR3: TGTGCCAGCAGCCCGAAGCCCAATGAGCAGTTCTTC. Residues: CASSPKPNEQFF. The rearrangement links TRBV7-8 to TRBJ2-1; D unclear. The V end was cut by 5 bases, the J end by 6 bases, with 8 bases between. The CDR3 length is 12 residues. Germline V lookup: CDR1 SGHVS, CDR2 FQNEAQ.

This clone was recorded only once. DNA for the CDR3: TGTGCCAGCAGCTTAATTGTCGGGGGCACCTACGAGCAGTACTTC. It codes for CASSLIVGGTYEQYF. V is TRBV5-6 and J is TRBJ2-7; D may match TRBD1 or TRBD2 (6 bases each). The CDR3 spans 15 residues. Trimming left V 2 bases short and J 2 bases short, with 14 bases between. Germline V gives CDR1 SGHDT, CDR2 YYEEEE.